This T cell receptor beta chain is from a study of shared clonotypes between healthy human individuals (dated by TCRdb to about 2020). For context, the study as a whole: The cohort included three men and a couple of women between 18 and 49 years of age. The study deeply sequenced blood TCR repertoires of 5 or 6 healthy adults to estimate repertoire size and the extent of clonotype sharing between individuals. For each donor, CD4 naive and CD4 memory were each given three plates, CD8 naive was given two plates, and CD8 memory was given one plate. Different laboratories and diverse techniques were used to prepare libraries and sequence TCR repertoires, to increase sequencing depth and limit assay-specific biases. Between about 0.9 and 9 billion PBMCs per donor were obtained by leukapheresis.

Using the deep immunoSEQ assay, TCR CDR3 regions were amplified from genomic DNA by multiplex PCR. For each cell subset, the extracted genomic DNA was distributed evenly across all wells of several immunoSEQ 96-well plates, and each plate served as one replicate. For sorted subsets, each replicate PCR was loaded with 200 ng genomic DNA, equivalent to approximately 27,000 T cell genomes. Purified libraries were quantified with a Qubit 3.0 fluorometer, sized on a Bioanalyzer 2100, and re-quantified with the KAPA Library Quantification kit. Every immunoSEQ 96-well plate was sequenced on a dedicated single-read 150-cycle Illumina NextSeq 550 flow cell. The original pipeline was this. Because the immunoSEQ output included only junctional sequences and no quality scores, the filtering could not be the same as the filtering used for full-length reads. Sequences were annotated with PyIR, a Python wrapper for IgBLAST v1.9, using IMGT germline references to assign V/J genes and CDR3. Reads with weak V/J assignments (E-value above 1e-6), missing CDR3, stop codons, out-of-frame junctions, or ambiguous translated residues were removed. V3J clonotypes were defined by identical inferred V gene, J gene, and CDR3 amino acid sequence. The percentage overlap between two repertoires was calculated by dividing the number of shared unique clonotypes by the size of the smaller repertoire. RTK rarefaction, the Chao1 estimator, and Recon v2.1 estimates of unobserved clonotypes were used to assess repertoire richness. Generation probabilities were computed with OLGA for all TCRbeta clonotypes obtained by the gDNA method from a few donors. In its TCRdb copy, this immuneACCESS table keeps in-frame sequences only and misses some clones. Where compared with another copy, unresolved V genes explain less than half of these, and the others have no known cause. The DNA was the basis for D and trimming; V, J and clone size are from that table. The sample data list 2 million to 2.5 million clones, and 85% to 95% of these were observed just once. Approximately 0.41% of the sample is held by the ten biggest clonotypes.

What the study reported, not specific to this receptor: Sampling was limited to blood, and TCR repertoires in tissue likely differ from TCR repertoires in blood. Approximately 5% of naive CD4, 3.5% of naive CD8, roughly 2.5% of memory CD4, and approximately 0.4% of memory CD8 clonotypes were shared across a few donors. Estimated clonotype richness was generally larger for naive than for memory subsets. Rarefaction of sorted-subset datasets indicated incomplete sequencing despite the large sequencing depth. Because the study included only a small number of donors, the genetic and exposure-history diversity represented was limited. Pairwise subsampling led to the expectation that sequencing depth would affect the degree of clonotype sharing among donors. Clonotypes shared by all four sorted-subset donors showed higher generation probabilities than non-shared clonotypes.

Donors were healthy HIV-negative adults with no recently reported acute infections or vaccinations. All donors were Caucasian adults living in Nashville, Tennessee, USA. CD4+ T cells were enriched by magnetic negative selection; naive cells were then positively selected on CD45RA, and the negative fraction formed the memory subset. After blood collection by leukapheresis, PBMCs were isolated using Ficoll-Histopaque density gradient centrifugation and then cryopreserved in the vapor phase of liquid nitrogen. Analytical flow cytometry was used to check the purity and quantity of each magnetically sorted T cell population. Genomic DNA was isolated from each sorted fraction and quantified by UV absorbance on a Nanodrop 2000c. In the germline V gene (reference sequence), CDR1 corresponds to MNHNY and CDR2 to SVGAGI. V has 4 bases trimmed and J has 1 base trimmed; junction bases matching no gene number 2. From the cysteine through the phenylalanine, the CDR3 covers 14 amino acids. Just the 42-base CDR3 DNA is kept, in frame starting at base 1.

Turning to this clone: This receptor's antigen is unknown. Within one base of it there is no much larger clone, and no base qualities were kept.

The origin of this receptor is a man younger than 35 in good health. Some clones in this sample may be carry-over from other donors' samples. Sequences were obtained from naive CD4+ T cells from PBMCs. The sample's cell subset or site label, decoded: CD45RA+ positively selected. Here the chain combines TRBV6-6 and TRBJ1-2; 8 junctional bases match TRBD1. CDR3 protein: CASSWTGFNYGYTF. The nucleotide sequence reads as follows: TGTGCCAGCAGTTGGACAGGGTTTAACTATGGCTACACCTTC.